The subject of this entry is one T cell receptor beta chain. Its antigen is not identified. Germline CDR1 and CDR2: ENHRY and SYGVKD. This CDR3 region has 11 residues. The V end was cut by 2 bases, the J end by 6 bases, with 4 bases between. Each sample yielded at least 7 million isolated PBMCs. This specimen belongs to a study of blood T cells in healthy people across ages. Study-level points and caveats: CMV status of donors was not determined, possibly confounding expanded clonotype changes. Strong correlation was found linking TCR beta diversity to naive T cell percentage.

Primed by a sample-barcoded 5' primer and a J-beta primer mix, a second PCR proceeded for roughly 6 to 12 cycles. Researchers report that a template-switch adaptor with 12 random nucleotides tagged each cDNA molecule. Using its own MiXCR run on the 5' RACE reads, TCRdb lists one record per CDR3 protein. The table has over a million distinct CDR3 sequences, more than 40% seen once. Sequencing input: blood. V gene TRBV10-3 combines with J gene TRBJ1-2, with D hard to call. The receptor's source is a woman in her fifties or sixties in good health. The CDR3 here is CAISESHGYTF. In DNA, the CDR3 is TGTGCCATCAGTGAGAGCCATGGCTACACCTTC.